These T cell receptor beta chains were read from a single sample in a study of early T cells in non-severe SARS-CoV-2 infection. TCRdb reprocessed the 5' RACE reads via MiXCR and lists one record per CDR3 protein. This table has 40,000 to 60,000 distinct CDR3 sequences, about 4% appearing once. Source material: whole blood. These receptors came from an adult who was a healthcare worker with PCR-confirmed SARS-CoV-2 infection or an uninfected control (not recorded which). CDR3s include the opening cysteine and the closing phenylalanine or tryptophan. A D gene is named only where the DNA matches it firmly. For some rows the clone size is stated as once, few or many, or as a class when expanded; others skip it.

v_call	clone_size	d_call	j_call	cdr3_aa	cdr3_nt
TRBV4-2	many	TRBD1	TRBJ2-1	CASSQENRGSYNEQFF	TGTGCCAGCAGCCAAGAAAACAGGGGCTCCTACAATGAGCAGTTCTTC
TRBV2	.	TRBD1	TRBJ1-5	CASRGTEPSGKRHF	TGTGCCAGCAGGGGGACAGAACCATCGGGGAAGAGGCATTTT
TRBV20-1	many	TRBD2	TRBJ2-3	CSAGGTSGNPDTQYF	TGCAGTGCTGGAGGGACTAGCGGGAACCCAGATACGCAGTATTTT
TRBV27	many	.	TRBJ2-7	CASSRGTANYEQYF	TGTGCCAGTAGTAGGGGGACGGCTAACTACGAGCAGTACTTC
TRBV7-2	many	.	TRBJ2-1	CASSLAGENHNEQFF	TGTGCCAGCAGCTTAGCGGGAGAAAACCACAATGAGCAGTTCTTC
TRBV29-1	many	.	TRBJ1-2	CSVALANYGYTF	TGCAGCGTTGCCTTAGCTAACTATGGCTACACCTTC
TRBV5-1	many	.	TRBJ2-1	CASSLPGFDLDEQLF	TGCGCCAGCAGCCTTCCCGGCTTTGACCTTGATGAGCAGCTCTTC
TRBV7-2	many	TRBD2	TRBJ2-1	CASSLGAGPHDEQFF	TGTGCCAGCAGCTTAGGAGCGGGGCCCCACGATGAGCAGTTCTTC
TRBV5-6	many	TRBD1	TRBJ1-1	CASNLLGTENTEAFF	TGTGCCAGCAACCTGTTGGGGACAGAGAACACTGAAGCTTTCTTT
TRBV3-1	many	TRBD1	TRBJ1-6	CASSQRDSSPLHF	TGTGCCAGCAGCCAACGGGACAGTTCACCCCTCCACTTT
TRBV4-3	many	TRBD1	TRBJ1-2	CASSSGQAIGANYGYTF	TGCGCCAGCAGCTCCGGACAGGCGATCGGAGCTAACTATGGCTACACCTTC
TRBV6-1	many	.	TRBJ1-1	CASALNWNTEAFF	TGTGCCAGCGCCCTTAATTGGAACACTGAAGCTTTCTTT
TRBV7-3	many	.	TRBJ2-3	CASSLDPTDTQYF	TGTGCCAGCAGCTTGGACCCCACAGATACGCAGTATTTT
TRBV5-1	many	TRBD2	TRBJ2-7	CASSLAPSGGQTSYEQYF	TGCGCCAGCAGCTTGGCCCCCAGCGGGGGACAAACATCCTACGAGCAGTACTTC
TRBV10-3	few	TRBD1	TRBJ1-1	CAISVQGTEAFF	TGTGCCATCAGTGTACAGGGGACTGAAGCTTTCTTT
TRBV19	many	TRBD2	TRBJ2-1	CASRTSGGHYNEQFF	TGTGCCAGTAGGACTAGCGGGGGACATTACAATGAGCAGTTCTTC
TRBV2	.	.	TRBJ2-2	CASRGDPEANTGELFF	TGTGCCAGCAGGGGGGACCCCGAGGCGAACACCGGGGAGCTGTTTTTT
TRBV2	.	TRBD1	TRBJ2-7	CASSAGQSYEQYF	TGTGCCAGCAGTGCGGGACAGTCCTACGAGCAGTACTTC
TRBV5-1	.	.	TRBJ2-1	CASSLGSPGNEQFF	TGCGCCAGCAGCTTGGGTTCCCCCGGGAATGAGCAGTTCTTC
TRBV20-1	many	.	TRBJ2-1	CSARSPGRTYNEQFF	TGCAGTGCTCGGTCCCCGGGGCGAACCTACAATGAGCAGTTCTTC
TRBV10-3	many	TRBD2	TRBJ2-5	CASRGSGRVETQYF	TGTGCCTCCCGAGGTAGCGGGAGAGTGGAGACCCAGTACTTC
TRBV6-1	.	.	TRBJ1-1	CASSEATGNTEAFF	TGTGCCAGCAGTGAAGCGACGGGAAACACTGAAGCTTTCTTT
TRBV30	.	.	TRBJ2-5	CAWSVPPREETQYF	TGTGCCTGGAGTGTACCACCCAGGGAAGAGACCCAGTACTTC